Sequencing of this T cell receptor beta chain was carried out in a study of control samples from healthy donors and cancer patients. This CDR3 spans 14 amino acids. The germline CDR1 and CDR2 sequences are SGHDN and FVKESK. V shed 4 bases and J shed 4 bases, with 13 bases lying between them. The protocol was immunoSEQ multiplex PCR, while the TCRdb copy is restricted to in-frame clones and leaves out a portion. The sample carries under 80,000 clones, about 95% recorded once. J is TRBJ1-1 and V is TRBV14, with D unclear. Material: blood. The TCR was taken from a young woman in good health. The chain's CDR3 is CASSPQRQSTEAFF. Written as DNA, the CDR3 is TGTGCCAGCAGCCCCCAACGGCAGAGCACTGAAGCTTTCTTT.